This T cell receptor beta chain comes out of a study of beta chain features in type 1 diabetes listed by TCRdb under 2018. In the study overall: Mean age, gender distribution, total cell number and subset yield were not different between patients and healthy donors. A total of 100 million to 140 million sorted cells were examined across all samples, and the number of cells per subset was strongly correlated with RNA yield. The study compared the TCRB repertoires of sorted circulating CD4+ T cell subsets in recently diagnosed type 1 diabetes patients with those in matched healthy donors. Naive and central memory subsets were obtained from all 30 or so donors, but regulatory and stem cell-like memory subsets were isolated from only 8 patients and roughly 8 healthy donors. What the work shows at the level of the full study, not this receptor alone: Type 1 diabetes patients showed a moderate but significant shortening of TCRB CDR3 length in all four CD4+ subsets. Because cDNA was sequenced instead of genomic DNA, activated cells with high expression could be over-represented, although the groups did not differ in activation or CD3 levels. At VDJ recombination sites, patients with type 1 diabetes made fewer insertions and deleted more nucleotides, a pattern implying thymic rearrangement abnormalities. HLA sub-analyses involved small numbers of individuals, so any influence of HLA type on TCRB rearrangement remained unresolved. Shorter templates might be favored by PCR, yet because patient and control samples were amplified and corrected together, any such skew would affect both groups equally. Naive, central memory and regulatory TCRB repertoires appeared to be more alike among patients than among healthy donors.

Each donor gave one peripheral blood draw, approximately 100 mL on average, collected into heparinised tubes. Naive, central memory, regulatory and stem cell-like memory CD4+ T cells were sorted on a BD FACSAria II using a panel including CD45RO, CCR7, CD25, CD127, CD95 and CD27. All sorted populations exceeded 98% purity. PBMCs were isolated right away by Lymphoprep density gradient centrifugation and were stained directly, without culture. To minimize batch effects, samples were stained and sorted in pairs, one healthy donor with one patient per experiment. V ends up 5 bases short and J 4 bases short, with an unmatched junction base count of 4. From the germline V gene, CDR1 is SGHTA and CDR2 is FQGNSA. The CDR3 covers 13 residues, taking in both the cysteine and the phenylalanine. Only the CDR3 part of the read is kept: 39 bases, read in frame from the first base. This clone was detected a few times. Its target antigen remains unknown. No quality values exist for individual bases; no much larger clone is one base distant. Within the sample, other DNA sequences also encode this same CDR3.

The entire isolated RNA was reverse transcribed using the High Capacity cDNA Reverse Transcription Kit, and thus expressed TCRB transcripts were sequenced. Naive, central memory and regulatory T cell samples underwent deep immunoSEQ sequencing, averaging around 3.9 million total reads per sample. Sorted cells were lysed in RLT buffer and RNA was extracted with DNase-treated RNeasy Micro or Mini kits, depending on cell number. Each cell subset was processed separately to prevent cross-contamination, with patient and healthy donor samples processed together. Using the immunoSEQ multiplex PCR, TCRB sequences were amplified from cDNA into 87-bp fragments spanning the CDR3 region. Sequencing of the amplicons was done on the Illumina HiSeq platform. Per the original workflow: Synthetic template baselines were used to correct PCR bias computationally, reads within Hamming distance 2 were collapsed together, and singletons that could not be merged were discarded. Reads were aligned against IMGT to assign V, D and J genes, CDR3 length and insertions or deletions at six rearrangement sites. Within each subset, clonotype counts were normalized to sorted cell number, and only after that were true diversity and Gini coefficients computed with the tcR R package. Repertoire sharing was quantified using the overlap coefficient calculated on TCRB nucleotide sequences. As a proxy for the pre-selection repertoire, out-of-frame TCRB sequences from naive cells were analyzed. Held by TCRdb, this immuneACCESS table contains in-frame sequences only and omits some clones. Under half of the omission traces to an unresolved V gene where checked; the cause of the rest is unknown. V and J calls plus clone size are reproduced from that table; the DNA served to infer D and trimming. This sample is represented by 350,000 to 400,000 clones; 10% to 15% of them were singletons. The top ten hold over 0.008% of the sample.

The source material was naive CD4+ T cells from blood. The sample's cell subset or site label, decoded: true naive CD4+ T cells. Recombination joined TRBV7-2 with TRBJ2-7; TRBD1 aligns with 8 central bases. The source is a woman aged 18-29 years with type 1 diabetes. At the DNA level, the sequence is TGTGCCAGCAGCGCCGACAGGGGTTACGAGCAGTACTTC. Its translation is CASSADRGYEQYF.